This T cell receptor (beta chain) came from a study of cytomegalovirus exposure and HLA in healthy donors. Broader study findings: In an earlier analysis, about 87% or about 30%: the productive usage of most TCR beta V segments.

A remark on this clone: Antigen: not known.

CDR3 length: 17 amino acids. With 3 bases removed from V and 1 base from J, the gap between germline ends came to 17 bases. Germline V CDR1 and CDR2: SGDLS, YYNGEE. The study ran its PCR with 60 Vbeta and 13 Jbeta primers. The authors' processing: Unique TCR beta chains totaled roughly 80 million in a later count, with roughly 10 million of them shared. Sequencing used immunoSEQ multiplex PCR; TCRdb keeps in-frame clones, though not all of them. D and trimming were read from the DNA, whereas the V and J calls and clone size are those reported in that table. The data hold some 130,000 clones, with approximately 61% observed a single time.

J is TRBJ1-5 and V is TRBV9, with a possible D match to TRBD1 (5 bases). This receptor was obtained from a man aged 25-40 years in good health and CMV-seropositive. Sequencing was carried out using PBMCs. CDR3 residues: CASSDGTGGLSNQPQHF. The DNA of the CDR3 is TGTGCCAGCAGCGATGGCACGGGGGGGTTAAGCAATCAGCCCCAGCATTTT.